This T cell receptor (beta chain) was obtained from a study of blood T cell repertoires in COVID-19. Sequencing used immunoSEQ multiplex PCR; TCRdb keeps in-frame clones, though not all of them. The sample contains fewer than 350,000 clones, approximately 91% of which appear only once. Germline V gene lookup returns CDR1 LNHDA and CDR2 SQIVND (reference sequence). Trimming removed 3 bases at V and 0 bases at J, with 11 bases between. The CDR3 runs 15 residues. The rearrangement links TRBV19 to TRBJ2-5, with D maybe TRBD2 (5 bases). The receptor was isolated from a woman aged 35 to 49 with acute COVID-19. Sequencing was done on a sample of PBMCs or T cells enriched from blood (not recorded which). The CDR3: CASSMSGLYQETQYF. The CDR3 DNA sequence: TGTGCCAGTAGTATGAGCGGATTGTACCAAGAGACCCAGTACTTC.